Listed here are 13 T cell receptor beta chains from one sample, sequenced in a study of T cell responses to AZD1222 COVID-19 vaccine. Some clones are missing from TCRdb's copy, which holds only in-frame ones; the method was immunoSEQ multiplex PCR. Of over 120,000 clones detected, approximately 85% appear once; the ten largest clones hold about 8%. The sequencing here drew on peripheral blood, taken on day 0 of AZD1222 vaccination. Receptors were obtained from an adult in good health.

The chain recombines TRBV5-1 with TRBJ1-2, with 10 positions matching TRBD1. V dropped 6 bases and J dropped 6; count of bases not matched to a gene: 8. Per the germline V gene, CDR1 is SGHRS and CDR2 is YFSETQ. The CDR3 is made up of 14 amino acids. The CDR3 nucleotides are TGCGCCAGCAACTTCGGGACAGGGGAGAATGGCTACACCTTC. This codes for CASNFGTGENGYTF.

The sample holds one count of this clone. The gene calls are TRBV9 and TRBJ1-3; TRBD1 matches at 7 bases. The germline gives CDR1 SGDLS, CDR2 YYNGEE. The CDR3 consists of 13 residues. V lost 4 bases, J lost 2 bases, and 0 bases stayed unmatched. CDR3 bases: TGTGCCAGCAGCACAGGGGCTGGAAACACCATATATTTT. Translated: CASSTGAGNTIYF.

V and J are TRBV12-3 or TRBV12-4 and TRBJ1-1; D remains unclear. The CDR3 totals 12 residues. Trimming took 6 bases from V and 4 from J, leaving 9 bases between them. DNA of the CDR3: TGTGCCAGCAGCCCTTATGGCACTGAAGCTTTCTTT. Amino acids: CASSPYGTEAFF.

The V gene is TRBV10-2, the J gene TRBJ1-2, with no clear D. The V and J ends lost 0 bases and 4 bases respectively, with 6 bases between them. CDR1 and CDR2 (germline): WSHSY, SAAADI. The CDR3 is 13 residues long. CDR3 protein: CASSESAAYGYTF. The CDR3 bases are TGCGCCAGCAGTGAGTCGGCAGCCTATGGCTACACCTTC.

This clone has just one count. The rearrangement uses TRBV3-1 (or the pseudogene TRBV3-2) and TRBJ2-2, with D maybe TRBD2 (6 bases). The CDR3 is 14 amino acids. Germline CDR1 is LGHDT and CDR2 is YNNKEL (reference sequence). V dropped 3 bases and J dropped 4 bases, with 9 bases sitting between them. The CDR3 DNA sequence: TGTGCCAGCAGCCACCGGGAGCCCACCGGGGAGCTGTTTTTT. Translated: CASSHREPTGELFF.

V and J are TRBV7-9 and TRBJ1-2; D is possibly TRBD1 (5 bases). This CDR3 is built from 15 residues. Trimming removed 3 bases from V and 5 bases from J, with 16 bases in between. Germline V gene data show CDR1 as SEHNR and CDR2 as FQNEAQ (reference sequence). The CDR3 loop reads CASSFPDMGGYGYTF. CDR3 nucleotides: TGTGCCAGCAGCTTCCCGGACATGGGGGGGTATGGCTACACCTTC.

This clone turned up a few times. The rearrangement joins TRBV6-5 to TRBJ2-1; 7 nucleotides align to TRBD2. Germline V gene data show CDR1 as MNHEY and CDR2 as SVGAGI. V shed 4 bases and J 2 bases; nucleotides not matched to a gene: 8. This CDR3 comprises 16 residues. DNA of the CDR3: TGTGCCAGCAGTTCCCGGGGGGAGGCCCCCTACAATGAGCAGTTCTTC. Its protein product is CASSSRGEAPYNEQFF.

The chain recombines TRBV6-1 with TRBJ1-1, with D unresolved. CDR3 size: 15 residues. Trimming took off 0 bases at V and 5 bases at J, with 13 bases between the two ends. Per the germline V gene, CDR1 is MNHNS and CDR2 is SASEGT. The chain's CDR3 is CASSEALSAVTEAFF. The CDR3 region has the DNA TGTGCCAGCAGTGAAGCCCTCAGCGCGGTGACTGAAGCTTTCTTT.

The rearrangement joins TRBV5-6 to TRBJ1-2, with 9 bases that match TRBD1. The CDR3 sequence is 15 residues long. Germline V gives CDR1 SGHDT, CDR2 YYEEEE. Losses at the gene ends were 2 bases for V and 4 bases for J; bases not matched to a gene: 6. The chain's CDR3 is CASSLVQGAGYGYTF. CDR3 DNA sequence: TGTGCCAGCAGCTTAGTACAGGGGGCAGGCTATGGCTACACCTTC.

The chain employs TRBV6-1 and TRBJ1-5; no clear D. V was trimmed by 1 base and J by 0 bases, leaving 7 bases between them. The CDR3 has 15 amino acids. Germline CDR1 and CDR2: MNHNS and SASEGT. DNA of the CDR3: TGTGCCAGCAGTGAAGTCGGGGTTAGCAATCAGCCCCAGCATTTT. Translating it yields CASSEVGVSNQPQHF.

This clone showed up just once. Here the CDR3 DNA reads TGTGCCAGCAGGGCCGCACAGGGGGCGGGAAAGGGCTACACCTTC. This encodes CASRAAQGAGKGYTF. The chain couples TRBV6-5 to TRBJ1-2; 9 bases align to TRBD1. Germline CDR1 MNHEY, CDR2 SVGAGI. The CDR3 is 15 amino acids. V trimming: 6 bases; J trimming: 8 bases; junction bases outside the gene matches: 13.

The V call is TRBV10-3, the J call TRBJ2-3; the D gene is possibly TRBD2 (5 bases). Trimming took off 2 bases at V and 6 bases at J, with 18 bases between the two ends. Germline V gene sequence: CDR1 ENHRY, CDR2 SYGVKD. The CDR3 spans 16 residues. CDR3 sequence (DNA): TGTGCCATCAGTGAGACCGCCACTTCTGGGAGTGATACGCAGTATTTT. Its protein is CAISETATSGSDTQYF.

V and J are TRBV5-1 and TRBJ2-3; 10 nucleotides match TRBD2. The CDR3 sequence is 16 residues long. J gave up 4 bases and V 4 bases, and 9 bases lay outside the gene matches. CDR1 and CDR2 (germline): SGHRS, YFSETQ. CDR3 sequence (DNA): TGCGCCAGCAGCCCAACCTTAGCGGGAGGACCAGATACGCAGTATTTT. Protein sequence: CASSPTLAGGPDTQYF.